This note documents a single T cell receptor (beta chain) sequence. The target antigen is unknown. The data are from a study of OX40 agonist ivuxolimab in advanced cancers. Study background: Patients treated during dose escalation were battling hepatocellular carcinoma, melanoma, renal cell or head and neck cancer. Anti-PD-1, anti-PD-L1 or anti-CTLA-4 therapy given earlier was allowed, and 35% to 50% had some. Study findings and constraints: More expanded clones were seen, on average, in CD8+ T cells than in CD4+. Some patients who did not respond also had low normalized T-cell clonal expansion.

Data came from immunoSEQ multiplex PCR; TCRdb stores just in-frame clones and leaves some out. This table holds about 86,000 clones, roughly nine tenths found once. There are 13 residues in the CDR3. Germline V gene data show CDR1 as SGHNT and CDR2 as YYREEE (reference sequence). Trimming stripped 1 base from V and 0 bases from J, with 4 bases between. This specimen consisted of CD4+ or CD8+ T cells sorted from blood, obtained in a trial of the OX40 agonist ivuxolimab. The rearrangement links TRBV5-4 to TRBJ1-1; D is uncertain. The source is an adult with an advanced solid tumor such as melanoma, head and neck, liver or kidney cancer. The CDR3: CASSLSVNTEAFF. CDR3 bases: TGTGCCAGCAGCTTGTCGGTGAACACTGAAGCTTTCTTT.